The source of this T cell receptor beta chain is a study of cytomegalovirus exposure and HLA in healthy donors. Regarding the study as a whole: According to an earlier analysis, most TCR beta V segments yielded productive rearrangements about 87% or about 30% of the time. Highest at DRB1 and lowest at HLA-C, TCR association rates differed among HLA loci in a later analysis.

Germline-derived CDR1 and CDR2 are MDHEN and SYDVKM. The CDR3 totals 14 residues. Concerning this clone itself: Its antigen is as yet unknown.

The PCR ran on 60 Vbeta and 13 Jbeta primers. TCRdb's copy holds only in-frame clones and misses some; the assay was immunoSEQ multiplex PCR. The sample has about 140,000 clones, 76% seen once. The sequencing input was PBMCs. The TCR was taken from a man aged 40-49 years in good health and CMV-seronegative. The V gene is TRBV28, the J gene TRBJ2-5; 12 positions match TRBD2. The J call is uncertain, as TRBJ2-7 better fits the DNA end. DNA of the CDR3: TGTGCCAGCAGTTTAGGGACTAGCGGGTACGAGCAGTACTTC. Its protein is CASSLGTSGYEQYF.